This T cell receptor beta chain is from a study of blood T cell repertoires in COVID-19. Study-wide context: The samples span acute and convalescent COVID-19 from the United States, Italy and Spain. The cDNA or gDNA used as material had been derived from T cells, B-cell-depleted T cells, or PBMCs.

From germline, CDR1 is SGHNT and CDR2 YENEEA. The CDR3 length is 15 residues. The J segment lost 4 bases and the V segment lost 5 bases, leaving 4 bases of the junction unmatched. Original processing notes: Reference gene primer amplification gave nucleated cell count estimates. The method was immunoSEQ multiplex PCR; TCRdb's version includes in-frame clones alone and lacks a portion of them. V and J calls and clone size come straight from that table; D and trimming were deduced from the DNA. Among 130,000 to 150,000 clones listed, around 84% were seen once. Sequences were obtained from peripheral blood. This sequence joins TRBV11-3 and TRBJ2-1, with TRBD1 identical over 11 bases. This TCR was recovered from a man aged 55 to 70 with active or convalescent COVID-19. CDR3 DNA sequence: TGTGCCAGCAGCGGGCGGGACAGGGGGTACAATGAGCAGTTCTTC. This codes for CASSGRDRGYNEQFF.